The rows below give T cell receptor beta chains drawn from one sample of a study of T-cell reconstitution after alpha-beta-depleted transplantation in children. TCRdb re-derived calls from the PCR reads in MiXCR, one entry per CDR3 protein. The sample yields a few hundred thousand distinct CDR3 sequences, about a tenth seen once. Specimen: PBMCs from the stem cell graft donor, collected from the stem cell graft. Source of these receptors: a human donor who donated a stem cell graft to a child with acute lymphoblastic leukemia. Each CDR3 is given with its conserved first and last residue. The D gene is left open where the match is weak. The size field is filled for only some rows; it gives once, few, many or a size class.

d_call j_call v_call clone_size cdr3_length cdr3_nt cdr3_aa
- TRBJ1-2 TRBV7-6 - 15 TGTGCCAGCAGCTTCCTTACCCGACAGGACTATGGCTACACCTTC CASSFLTRQDYGYTF
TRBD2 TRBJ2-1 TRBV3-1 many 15 TGTGCCAGCAGCCAGGGACTAGCGGGGTTTAGTGAGCAGTTCTTC CASSQGLAGFSEQFF
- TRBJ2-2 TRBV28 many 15 TGTGCCAGCAGTTCCGTCGGCAGAGGGACCGGGGAGCTGTTTTTT CASSSVGRGTGELFF
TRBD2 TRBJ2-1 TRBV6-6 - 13 TGTGCCAGCGGAGCGGGAGACTATAATGAGCAGTTCTTC CASGAGDYNEQFF
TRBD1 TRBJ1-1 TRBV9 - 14 TGTGCCAGCAGCGTCGGACAGGGGGGGACTGAAGCTTTCTTT CASSVGQGGTEAFF
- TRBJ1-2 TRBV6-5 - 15 TGTGCCAGCAGTTACGGTACGCCAGGGAGGTATGGCTACACCTTC CASSYGTPGRYGYTF
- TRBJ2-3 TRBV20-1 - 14 TGCAGTGCTAGAGAAGGCGGGCCCTGGGATACGCAGTATTTT CSAREGGPWDTQYF
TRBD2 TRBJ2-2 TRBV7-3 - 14 TGTGCCAGCAGCTTAGGACTAGCTGCCGGGGAGCTGTTTTTT CASSLGLAAGELFF
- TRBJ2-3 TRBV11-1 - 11 TGTGCCAGCCGGAGGTCAGATACGCAGTATTTT CASRRSDTQYF
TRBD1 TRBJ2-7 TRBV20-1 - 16 TGCAGTGCTTTGGGGTCTTCACAGGGGGCTTTCTACGAGCAGTACTTC CSALGSSQGAFYEQYF
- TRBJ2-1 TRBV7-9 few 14 TGTGCCAGCAGCTTCAGGCAGGAGACTACGGAGCAGTTCTTC CASSFRQETTEQFF
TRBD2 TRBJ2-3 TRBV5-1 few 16 TGCGCCAGCAGACTTGAACTAGCGGGCAGAACAGATACGCAGTATTTT CASRLELAGRTDTQYF
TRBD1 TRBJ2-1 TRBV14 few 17 TGTGCCAGCAGCCAAGGGACAGGTCCATTTTACTACAATGAGCAGTTCTTC CASSQGTGPFYYNEQFF
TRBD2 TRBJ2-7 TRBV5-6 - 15 TGTGCCAGCAGTTACGCTAGCGGGAGATCCTACGAGCAGTACTTC CASSYASGRSYEQYF
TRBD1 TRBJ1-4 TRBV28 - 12 TGTGCCAGTGGACAGGGAAATGAAAAACTGTTTTTT CASGQGNEKLFF
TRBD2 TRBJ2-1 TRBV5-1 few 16 TGCGCCAGCAGCTTTATTCCCGGAGCGGGAGTAGGCGAGCAGTTCTTC CASSFIPGAGVGEQFF
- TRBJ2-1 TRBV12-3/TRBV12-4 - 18 TGTGCCATCTGTTTAAGAGGGGGAAATGCTAGCCATTCCAATGAGCAGTTCTTC CAICLRGGNASHSNEQFF
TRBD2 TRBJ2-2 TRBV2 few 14 TGTGCCAGCCGTAGCGGGAAGAACACCGGGGAGCTGTTTTTT CASRSGKNTGELFF
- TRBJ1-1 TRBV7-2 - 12 TGTGCCAGCAGCTTAGCCTGGACTGAAGCTTTCTTT CASSLAWTEAFF
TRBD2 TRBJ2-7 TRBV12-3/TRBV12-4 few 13 TGTGCCAGCTCTGCGACTAGCTTCTACGAGCAGTACTTC CASSATSFYEQYF
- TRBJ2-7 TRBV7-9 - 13 TGTGCCAGCAGCCCTATTTCGGGCTACGAGCAGTACTTC CASSPISGYEQYF
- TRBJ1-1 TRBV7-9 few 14 TGTGCCAGCAGCTTAGCACAGGCCAACACTGAAGCTTTCTTT CASSLAQANTEAFF
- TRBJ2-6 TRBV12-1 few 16 TGTGCCAGCAGCTTTCACAGCCCCTCTGGGGCCAACGTCCTGACTTTC CASSFHSPSGANVLTF
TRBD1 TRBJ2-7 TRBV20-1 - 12 TGCAGTGCTAGAACAGGGGGCTCCGAGCAGTACTTC CSARTGGSEQYF
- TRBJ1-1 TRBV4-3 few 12 TGCGCCAGCAGCCAAGCGGGTTCCGAAGCTTTCTTT CASSQAGSEAFF